The 24 T cell receptor beta chains below come from one sample, sequenced in a study of cytomegalovirus exposure and HLA in healthy donors (dated by TCRdb to about 2017). Library prep was done by the immunoSEQ multiplex PCR assay. A mixture of 60 forward primers for TCR Vbeta segments and 13 reverse primers for TCR Jbeta segments was used in the multiplex PCR. Imported from immuneACCESS, the table was reduced by TCRdb to in-frame sequences with V and J called. These copies leave out some clones; in studies compared against another copy, an unresolved V gene accounts for under half, and the cause of the remainder is not known. The sample table records under 300,000 clones; approximately 82% of these occur just once. Around 8.3% of the sample belongs to the ten largest clones. Sequenced input: PBMCs. Every receptor here comes from an older woman in good health and CMV-seropositive.

J is TRBJ2-7 and V is TRBV4-1; 8 positions agree with TRBD2. V shed 5 bases and J 2 bases; nucleotides not matched to a gene: 5. The CDR3 has 14 amino acids. Germline V gene lookup returns CDR1 MGHRA and CDR2 YSYEKL. The CDR3 reads CASSGLAGAYEQYF. In DNA, the CDR3 is TGCGCCAGCAGCGGGCTAGCGGGCGCCTACGAGCAGTACTTC.

V usage is TRBV7-9 and J usage is TRBJ2-1; TRBD1 is a possible D gene (6 bases). The germline gives CDR1 SEHNR, CDR2 FQNEAQ (reference sequence). With 1 base removed from V and 3 bases from J, the gap between germline ends came to 16 bases. There are 17 residues in the CDR3. CDR3 DNA sequence: TGTGCCAGCAGCTTAGGGGGAACGGGACACGTCTACAATGAGCAGTTCTTC. Protein sequence: CASSLGGTGHVYNEQFF.

V is TRBV25-1 and J is TRBJ1-2, with 8 positions matching TRBD1. This CDR3 region has 15 residues. Trimming took 3 bases from V and 6 from J; bases not matched to a gene: 9. Looked up from germline, CDR1 is MGHDK and CDR2 is SYGVNS. The CDR3 sequence is CASSDLQGAYDGYTF. The CDR3 DNA is TGTGCCAGCAGTGATTTGCAGGGGGCTTATGATGGCTACACCTTC.

As DNA, the CDR3 is TGTGCCAGCAGCTTGGACTCGGTAGAAAAACTGTTTTTT. Protein sequence: CASSLDSVEKLFF. The chain recombines TRBV5-4 with TRBJ1-4, with no clear D. The CDR3 runs 13 residues. Germline V gene data show CDR1 as SGHNT and CDR2 as YYREEE (reference sequence). Trimming left V 0 bases short and J 8 bases short, with 8 bases between.

The chain couples TRBV6-1 to TRBJ2-5; maybe TRBD2 (6 bases). CDR3 size: 14 residues. V was trimmed by 10 bases and J by 4 bases, leaving 19 bases between them. The germline CDR1 and CDR2 sequences are MNHNS and SASEGT. This CDR3 reads CATRVGGPGETQYF. CDR3 DNA: TGTGCCACCCGGGTTGGAGGGCCGGGAGAGACCCAGTACTTC.

The gene calls are TRBV28 and TRBJ1-5; possibly TRBD1 for D (5 bases). Trimming removed 11 bases from V and 0 bases from J, with 8 bases in between. The CDR3 sequence is 12 residues long. CDR1 and CDR2 from the germline V gene are MDHEN and SYDVKM. The DNA for the CDR3 is TGTGCCGGAAGGGGTAGCAATCAGCCCCAGCATTTT. This translates into CAGRGSNQPQHF.

The V gene is TRBV4-1, the J gene TRBJ2-7; 8 nucleotides align to TRBD2. From germline, CDR1 is MGHRA and CDR2 YSYEKL. CDR3 length: 16 amino acids. The V segment lost 3 bases and the J segment 0 bases; nucleotides outside the gene matches: 7. The chain's CDR3 is CASSQGSGVSSYEQYF. The CDR3 DNA reads as TGCGCCAGCAGCCAGGGTAGCGGGGTTAGCTCCTACGAGCAGTACTTC.

The V gene is TRBV7-8, the J gene TRBJ2-1, with 8 nucleotides matching TRBD2. Germline V lookup: CDR1 SGHVS, CDR2 FQNEAQ. The CDR3 covers 18 residues. The trim removed 5 bases at V and 4 bases at J, leaving 16 bases unmatched. DNA for the CDR3: TGTGCCAGCAGCGGCCGTCGCATAGCGGGGCGCAATTACAATGAGCAGTTCTTC. This gives the protein CASSGRRIAGRNYNEQFF.

Only a few counts were recorded for this clone. The chain employs TRBV6-6 and TRBJ1-1; D is ambiguous. The CDR3 has 14 residues. Per the germline V gene, CDR1 is MNHNY and CDR2 is SVGAGI (reference sequence). The V and J ends lost 6 bases and 1 base respectively, with 12 bases between them. CDR3: CASRPPGRNTEAFF. CDR3 sequence (DNA): TGTGCCAGCAGACCCCCCGGGAGGAACACTGAAGCTTTCTTT.

The chain uses TRBV5-1 and TRBJ2-7, with D tentatively TRBD2 (6 bases). The V end was cut by 2 bases, the J end by 0 bases, with 6 bases between. Per the germline V gene, CDR1 is SGHRS and CDR2 is YFSETQ. This CDR3 has 13 amino acids. CDR3 nucleotide sequence: TGCGCCAGCAGCTTCGGGAGCTCCTACGAGCAGTACTTC. The encoded protein is CASSFGSSYEQYF.

The chain has TRBV25-1 and TRBJ2-3; D is possibly TRBD1 (6 bases). The length of the CDR3 is 14 residues. V dropped 6 bases and J dropped 1 base, with 11 bases sitting between them. Germline V gene lookup returns CDR1 MGHDK and CDR2 SYGVNS. The CDR3 sequence is CASRARGRTDTQYF. CDR3 bases: TGTGCCAGCAGGGCCAGGGGACGCACAGATACGCAGTATTTT.

Here the CDR3 DNA reads TGCGCCAGCAGCTTGGGATCTAGTAAACCAAACAATGAGCAGTTCTTC. It specifies CASSLGSSKPNNEQFF. The genes are TRBV5-1 and TRBJ2-1, with no clear D. V lost 0 bases, J lost 5 bases, and 15 bases lay in between. Germline V gene sequence: CDR1 SGHRS, CDR2 YFSETQ. The CDR3 totals 16 residues.

As concerns this clone: The junction does not match germline at one end; this may be a read error. The rearrangement links TRBV7-9 to TRBJ1-5; 10 positions agree with TRBD1. Germline loops: CDR1 SEHNR, CDR2 FQNEAQ (reference sequence). CDR3 length: 16 amino acids. The CDR3 DNA reads as TGTTCCAGCAGCTTAGAAGACAGGGGGCCACGACAGCCCCAGCATTTT. Translated, it gives CSSSLEDRGPRQPQHF.

V and J are TRBV11-2 and TRBJ2-5; TRBD1 aligns across 9 bases. With 4 bases clipped from V and 5 bases from J, the junction kept 5 bases outside the gene matches. This CDR3 is built from 14 residues. The V gene's germline CDR1 is SGHAT and CDR2 FQNNGV. The CDR3 sequence is CASSSRTGVETQYF. For the CDR3, the DNA is TGTGCCAGCAGCTCGCGGACAGGGGTCGAGACCCAGTACTTC.

This sequence joins TRBV6-5 and TRBJ2-5, with TRBD2 identical over 11 bases. Per germline, CDR1 MNHEY and CDR2 SVGAGI. After removal of 6 bases from V and 5 bases from J, the junction contained 8 bases not matched to a gene. The CDR3 is 15 residues long. The CDR3 sequence is CASSPGLAGWETQYF. CDR3 DNA: TGTGCCAGCAGCCCCGGACTAGCGGGCTGGGAGACCCAGTACTTC.

The rearrangement uses TRBV6-5 and TRBJ2-1, with D possibly matching TRBD1 (5 bases). The CDR3 is 13 residues long. V dropped 5 bases and J dropped 8 bases, with 13 bases sitting between them. Germline CDR1 MNHEY, CDR2 SVGAGI. CDR3 protein: CASSMGRRYEQFF. CDR3 bases: TGTGCCAGCAGTATGGGGCGCCGGTATGAGCAGTTCTTC.

This clone appeared a few times. The CDR3 here is CASSIVGLVPTDTQYF. The CDR3 nucleotides are TGTGCCAGTAGTATAGTCGGTCTCGTCCCGACAGATACGCAGTATTTT. This chain joins TRBV19 and TRBJ2-3; D uncertain. Germline values: CDR1 LNHDA, CDR2 SQIVND (reference sequence). The CDR3 totals 16 residues. V lost 1 base, J lost 3 bases, and 14 bases lay in between. Variable domain in full (rest from reference TRBV19 and TRBJ2-3): DGGITQSPKYLFRKEGQNVTLSCEQNLNHDAMYWYRQDPGQGLRLIYYSQIVNDFQKGDIAEGYSVSREKKESFPLTVTSAQKNPTAFYLCASSIVGLVPTDTQYFGPGTRLTVL.

This clone showed up just a few times. This chain connects TRBV9 to TRBJ1-1, with 10 positions matching TRBD1. CDR3 length: 16 amino acids. Per the germline V gene, CDR1 is SGDLS and CDR2 is YYNGEE. Losses at the gene ends were 3 bases for V and 1 base for J; bases not matched to a gene: 6. CDR3 residues: CASSEGTGDWNTEAFF. The CDR3 DNA follows: TGTGCCAGCAGCGAGGGGACAGGGGATTGGAACACTGAAGCTTTCTTT. Filled out from reference TRBV9 and TRBJ1-1, the complete variable domain reads DSGVTQTPKHLITATGQRVTLRCSPRSGDLSVYWYQQSLDQGLQFLIQYYNGEERAKGNILERFSAQQFPDLHSELNLSSLELGDSALYFCASSEGTGDWNTEAFFGQGTRLTVV.

This sequence joins TRBV5-1 and TRBJ1-3; D may be TRBD1 (5 bases). The V gene lost 4 bases and the J gene lost 0 bases, with 14 bases spanning the gap. Germline V CDR1 and CDR2: SGHRS, YFSETQ. The length of the CDR3 is 16 residues. This CDR3 is CASSGGGTDSGNTIYF. CDR3 bases: TGCGCCAGCAGCGGAGGTGGGACTGACTCTGGAAACACCATATATTTT. Looking up the rest from reference TRBV5-1 and TRBJ1-3 gives the full variable domain: KAGVTQTPRYLIKTRGQQVTLSCSPISGHRSVSWYQQTPGQGLQFLFEYFSETQRNKGNFPGRFSGRQFSNSRSEMNVSTLELGDSALYLCASSGGGTDSGNTIYFGEGSWLTVV.

This chain uses TRBV5-6 with TRBJ1-5, with 7 positions matching TRBD1. Germline lookup yields CDR1 SGHDT and CDR2 YYEEEE. The CDR3 extends over 15 amino acids. The junction had 10 bases not matched to a gene; V was cut back by 5 bases and J by 5 bases. The CDR3 loop reads CASSSRQGLYQPQHF. The CDR3 region has the DNA TGTGCCAGCAGTTCCAGACAGGGTCTTTATCAGCCCCAGCATTTT.

The gene calls are TRBV29-1 and TRBJ2-7; D gene ambiguous. CDR1 and CDR2 from the germline V gene are SQVTM and ANQGSEA. V lost 6 bases and J lost 2, with 14 bases in between. The CDR3 totals 13 residues. As DNA, the CDR3 is TGCAGCGTAGAGTTGCGCTTCACCTACGAGCAGTACTTC. Protein sequence: CSVELRFTYEQYF.

Concerning this clone: One junction end disagrees with the germline gene, perhaps due to a read error. The sample contains more than one DNA sequence encoding this CDR3. The genes are TRBV5-5 and TRBJ2-2, with TRBD2 identical over 12 bases. The CDR3 has 18 amino acids. CDR1 and CDR2 (germline): SGHKS, YYEKEE (reference sequence). CDR3 sequence reads: CASSQGLAGPVSTGELFF. The CDR3, as DNA: TGCGCCAGCAGCCAAGGACTAGCGGGACCAGTAAGCACCGGGGAGCTGTTTTTT.

The rearrangement links TRBV5-1 to TRBJ1-1; D is unresolved. In germline, CDR1 is SGHRS, CDR2 YFSETQ. There are 12 residues in the CDR3. V shed 6 bases and J shed 3 bases, with 9 bases lying between them. The CDR3 DNA reads TGCGCCAGCAAGGAGGTTCACACTGAAGCTTTCTTT. It yields the protein CASKEVHTEAFF.

With regard to this clone: The identical CDR3 is also encoded by other nucleotide sequences in the sample. The J gene is TRBJ1-2, the V gene TRBV7-9, with a possible D match to TRBD1 (5 bases). CDR1 is SEHNR, CDR2 FQNEAQ, per germline (reference sequence). V gave up 3 bases and J gave up 4 bases, with 15 bases separating them. CDR3 length equals 15 residues. Written as DNA, the CDR3 is TGTGCCAGCAGCTTGAAGGGGCGGGAGGGCTATGGCTACACCTTC. It encodes CASSLKGREGYGYTF.